Reported below is one T cell receptor beta chain. One end of the junction varies from germline; a read error may be responsible. This specimen belongs to a study of blood T cells in healthy people across ages. Study-level information: Per every two T cells, about one barcoded beta molecule was captured by template switching.

Per germline, CDR1 SEHNR and CDR2 FQNEAQ (reference sequence). The CDR3 runs to 20 residues. With a J-beta primer mix and a sample-barcoded 5' primer, a second PCR ran about 7 to 12 cycles. TCRdb called the 5' RACE reads again in MiXCR, with one record for every CDR3 protein. The sample lists roughly 1.9 million distinct CDR3 sequences, roughly 43% seen once, with about 23% in the top ten. The V and J genes are TRBV7-9 and TRBJ2-3; D is unclear. Sequencing was carried out using blood. The clonotype comes from a human donor in good health. The CDR3 protein is CTSSSLWITRHNINTDTQYF. CDR3 DNA: TGTACCAGCAGCTCTCTCTGGATTACAAGACACAACATCAACACAGATACGCAGTATTTT.